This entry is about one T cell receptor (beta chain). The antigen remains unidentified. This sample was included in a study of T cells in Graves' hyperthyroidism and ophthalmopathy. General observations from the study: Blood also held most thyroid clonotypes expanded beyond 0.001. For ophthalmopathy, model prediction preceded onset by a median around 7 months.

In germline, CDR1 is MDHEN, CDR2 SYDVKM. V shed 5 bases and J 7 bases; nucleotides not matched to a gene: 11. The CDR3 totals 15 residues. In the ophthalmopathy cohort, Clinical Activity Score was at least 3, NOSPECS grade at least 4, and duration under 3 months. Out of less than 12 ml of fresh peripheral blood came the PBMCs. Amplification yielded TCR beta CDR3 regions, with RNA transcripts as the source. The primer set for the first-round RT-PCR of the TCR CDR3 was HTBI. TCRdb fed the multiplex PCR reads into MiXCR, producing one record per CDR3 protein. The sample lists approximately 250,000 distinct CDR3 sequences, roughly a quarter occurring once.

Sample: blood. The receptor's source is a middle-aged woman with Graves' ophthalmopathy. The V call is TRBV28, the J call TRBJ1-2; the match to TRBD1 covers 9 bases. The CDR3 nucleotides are TGTGCCAGCAGTGGAACCGGGACAGGGCCTAGTGGCTACACCTTC. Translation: CASSGTGTGPSGYTF.